The table lists the clone carrying this T cell receptor (beta chain) with a few counts. A second PCR, run for roughly 7 to 11 cycles, used a sample-barcoded 5' primer plus a J-beta primer mix. Each cDNA molecule was tagged by a template-switch adaptor with 12 random nucleotides. TCRdb reprocessed the 5' RACE reads with MiXCR, giving one entry per CDR3 protein. The sample lists 870,000 or so distinct CDR3 sequences; more than 25% were seen once. Trimming shortened V by 9 bases and J by 0 bases, and 12 bases separated the two germline ends. Germline V gives CDR1 SGHRS, CDR2 YFSETQ. This CDR3 region has 13 residues. The entry originates in a study of blood T cells in healthy people across ages.

Sequencing was performed on blood. The clonotype originates from a woman at least 80 years old in good health. The chain combines TRBV5-1 with TRBJ1-1; D remains ambiguous. The CDR3 nucleotides read TGCGCCACCCCGTTCGGATTGAACACTGAAGCTTTCTTT. It is translated as CATPFGLNTEAFF.